Included here is one T cell receptor (beta chain) sequence, with context. Its antigen remains unknown. At one end the junction does not follow the germline gene, possibly because of a read error. Drawn from each donor were 8.5 to 10 milliliters of peripheral blood. The data are from a study of blood T cells in healthy people across ages. General study points: Both higher diversity and more naive CD4+ cells marked long-lived donors when set against aged donors.

The germline gives CDR1 SGHVS, CDR2 FNYEAQ. This CDR3 comprises 16 residues. The authors ran a second PCR of about 7 to 11 cycles using a sample-barcoded 5' primer and a J-beta primer mix. TCRdb re-analysed the 5' RACE reads in MiXCR, keeping a single row per CDR3 protein. The table lists around 1.7 million distinct CDR3 sequences, roughly 27% of them singletons. The receptor was isolated from a woman aged 25 to 39 in good health. The chain employs TRBV7-6 and TRBJ2-1; 11 nucleotides align to TRBD2. Sequencing input: blood. The CDR3 DNA sequence: TGCGCCAGCAGCTCCATTAGCGGGAGGGCCTGGAATGAGCAGTTCTTC. Residues: CASSSISGRAWNEQFF.